The present T cell receptor beta chain was sequenced within a study of neurological immune-mediated disorders. General study results and limits: The greatest TCR clonal expansion occurred in HTLV-1-associated myelopathy and the least in multiple sclerosis, which fell below healthy controls. Because no CDR3 amino acid sequences were shared across subjects by expanded clones, private repertoires were suggested in all groups.

This clonotype was detected many times. The antigen is not known. The cDNA was synthesized by 5'RACE incorporating 10-nucleotide random UMIs. TCRdb re-called the 5' RACE reads through MiXCR, storing one row per CDR3 protein. The sample lists 27,000 or so distinct CDR3 sequences, around 14% occurring once. Germline assignment: CDR1 DFQATT and CDR2 SNEGSKA (reference sequence). The CDR3 loop spans 16 amino acids. The V gene end was trimmed by 5 bases and the J gene end by 6 bases; junction bases not matched to a gene: 13. Input material: PBMCs. The TCR was taken from a man aged 70 or older in good health. The J gene is TRBJ2-3, the V gene TRBV20-1; 11 positions match TRBD2. The CDR3 DNA reads as TGCAGTGCTCGAGGTTTAGCGGGGGGGCCGGGGGATACGCAGTATTTT. It yields the protein CSARGLAGGPGDTQYF.